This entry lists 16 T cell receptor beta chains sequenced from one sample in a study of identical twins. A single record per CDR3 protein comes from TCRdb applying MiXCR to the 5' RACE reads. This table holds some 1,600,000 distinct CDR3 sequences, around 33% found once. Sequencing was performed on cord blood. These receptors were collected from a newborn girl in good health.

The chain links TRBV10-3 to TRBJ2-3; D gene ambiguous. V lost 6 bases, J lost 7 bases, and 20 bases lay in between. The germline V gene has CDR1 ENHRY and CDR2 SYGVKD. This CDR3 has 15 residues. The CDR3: CAISAGPEPRYTQYF. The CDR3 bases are TGTGCCATCAGCGCCGGACCAGAACCAAGGTATACGCAGTATTTT.

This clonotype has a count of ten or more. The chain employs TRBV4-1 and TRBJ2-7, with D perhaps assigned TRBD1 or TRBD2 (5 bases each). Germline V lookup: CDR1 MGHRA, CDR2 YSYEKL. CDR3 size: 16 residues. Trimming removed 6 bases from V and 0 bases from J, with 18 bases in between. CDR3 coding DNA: TGCGCCAGCAGTCGAATCGGGGCCACCAGCTCCTACGAGCAGTACTTC. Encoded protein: CASSRIGATSSYEQYF.

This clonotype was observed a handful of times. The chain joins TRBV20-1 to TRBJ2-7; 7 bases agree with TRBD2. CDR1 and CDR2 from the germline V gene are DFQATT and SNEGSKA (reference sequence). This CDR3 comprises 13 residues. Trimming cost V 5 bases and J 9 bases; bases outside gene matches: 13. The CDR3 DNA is TGCAGTGCTCAAATCGGACTAGTTATTGGGCAGTACTTC. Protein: CSAQIGLVIGQYF.

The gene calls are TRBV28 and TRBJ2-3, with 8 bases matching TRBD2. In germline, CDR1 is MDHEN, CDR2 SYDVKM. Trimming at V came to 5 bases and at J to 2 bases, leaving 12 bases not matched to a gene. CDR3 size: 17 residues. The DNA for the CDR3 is TGTGCCAGCAGTCCGGCAATTCGAGCGGGAGCCACAGATACGCAGTATTTT. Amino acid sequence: CASSPAIRAGATDTQYF.

The CDR3 loop is CASGPGQRVFTDTQYF. The CDR3, as DNA: TGTGCCAGTGGTCCGGGACAGAGAGTTTTCACAGATACGCAGTATTTT. The V gene is TRBV5-8, the J gene TRBJ2-3, with TRBD1 identical over 7 bases. The CDR3 length is 16 residues. Losses at the gene ends were 8 bases for V and 2 bases for J; bases not matched to a gene: 14. Germline assignment: CDR1 SGHTS and CDR2 YDEGEE.

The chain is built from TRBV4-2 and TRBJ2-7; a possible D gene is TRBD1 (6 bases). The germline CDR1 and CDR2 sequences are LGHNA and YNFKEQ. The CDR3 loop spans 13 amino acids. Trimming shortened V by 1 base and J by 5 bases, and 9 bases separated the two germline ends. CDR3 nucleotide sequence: TGTGCCAGCAGCCAAGTTCCAGGGGACGAGCAGTACTTC. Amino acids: CASSQVPGDEQYF.

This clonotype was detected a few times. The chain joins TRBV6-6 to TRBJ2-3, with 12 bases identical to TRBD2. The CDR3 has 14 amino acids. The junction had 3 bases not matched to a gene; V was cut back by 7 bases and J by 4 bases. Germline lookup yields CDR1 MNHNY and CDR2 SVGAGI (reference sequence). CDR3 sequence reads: CASKGLAGSDTQYF. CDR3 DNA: TGTGCCAGCAAAGGACTAGCGGGATCAGATACGCAGTATTTT.

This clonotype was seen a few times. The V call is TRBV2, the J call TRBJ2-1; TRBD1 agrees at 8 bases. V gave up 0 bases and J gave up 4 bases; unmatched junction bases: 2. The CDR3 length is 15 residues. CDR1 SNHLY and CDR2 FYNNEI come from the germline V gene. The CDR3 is CASSEAGQAYNEQFF. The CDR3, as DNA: TGTGCCAGCAGTGAAGCGGGACAGGCGTACAATGAGCAGTTCTTC.

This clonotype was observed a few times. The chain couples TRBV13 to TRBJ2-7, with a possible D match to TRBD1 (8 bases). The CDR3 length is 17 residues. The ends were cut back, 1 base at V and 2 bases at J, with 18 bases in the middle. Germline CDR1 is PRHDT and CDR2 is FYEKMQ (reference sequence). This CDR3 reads CASSLVFGQGGAYEQYF. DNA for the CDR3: TGTGCCAGCAGCTTAGTTTTCGGACAGGGAGGGGCCTACGAGCAGTACTTC.

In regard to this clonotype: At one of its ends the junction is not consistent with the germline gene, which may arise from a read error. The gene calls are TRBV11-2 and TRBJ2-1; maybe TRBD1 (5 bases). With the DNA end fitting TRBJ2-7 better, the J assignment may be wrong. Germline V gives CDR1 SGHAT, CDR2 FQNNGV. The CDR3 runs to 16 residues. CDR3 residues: CAGSLTTGYSYNEQYF. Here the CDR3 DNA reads TGTGCCGGCAGCCTCACAACAGGATACTCCTACAATGAGCAGTACTTC.

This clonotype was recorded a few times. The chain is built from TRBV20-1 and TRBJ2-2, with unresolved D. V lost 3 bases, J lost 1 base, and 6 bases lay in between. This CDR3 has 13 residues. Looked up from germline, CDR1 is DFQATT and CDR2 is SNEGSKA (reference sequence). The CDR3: CSASYGNTGELFF. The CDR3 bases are TGCAGTGCTAGCTACGGGAACACCGGGGAGCTGTTTTTT.

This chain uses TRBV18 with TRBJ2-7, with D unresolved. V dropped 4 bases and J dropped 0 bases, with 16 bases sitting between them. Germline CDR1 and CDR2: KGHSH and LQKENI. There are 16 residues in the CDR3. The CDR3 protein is CASSQSPRPVSYEQYF. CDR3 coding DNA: TGTGCCAGCTCACAGTCTCCTAGGCCTGTCTCCTACGAGCAGTACTTC.

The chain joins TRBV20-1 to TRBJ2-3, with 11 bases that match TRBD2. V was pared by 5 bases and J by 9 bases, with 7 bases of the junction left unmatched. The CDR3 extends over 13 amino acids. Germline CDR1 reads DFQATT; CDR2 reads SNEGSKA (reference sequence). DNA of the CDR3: TGCAGTGCTTGTAGCGGGGGGGTGAGGACGCAGTATTTT. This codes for CSACSGGVRTQYF.

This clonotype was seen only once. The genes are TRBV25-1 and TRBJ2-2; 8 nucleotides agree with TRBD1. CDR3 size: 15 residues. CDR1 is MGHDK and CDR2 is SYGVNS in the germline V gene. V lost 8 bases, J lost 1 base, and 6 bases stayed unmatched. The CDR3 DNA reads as TGTGCCAGCCGAGTAGGGACAGGGAACACCGGGGAGCTGTTTTTT. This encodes CASRVGTGNTGELFF.

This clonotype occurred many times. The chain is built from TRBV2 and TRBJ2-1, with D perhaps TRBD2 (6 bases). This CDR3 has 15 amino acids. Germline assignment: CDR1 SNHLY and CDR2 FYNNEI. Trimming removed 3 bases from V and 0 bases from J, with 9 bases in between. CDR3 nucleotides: TGTGCCAGCAGTGATAAAGCGGGCTCCTACAATGAGCAGTTCTTC. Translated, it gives CASSDKAGSYNEQFF.

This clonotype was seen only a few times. The CDR3 DNA is TGTGCCAGCAGCCCGACAGCCGGGACTAGCCTTTACAATGAGCAGTTCTTC. It codes for CASSPTAGTSLYNEQFF. This chain joins TRBV3-1 and TRBJ2-1; TRBD2 aligns across 9 bases. This CDR3 spans 17 amino acids. Germline trimming cut 4 bases from V and 4 bases from J; bases unmatched to any gene: 11. Germline V gene data show CDR1 as LGHDT and CDR2 as YNNKEL (reference sequence).